This is a list of T cell receptor beta chains from one sample in a study of spatial heterogeneity in lung cancer. TCRdb re-derived calls from the 5' RACE reads in MiXCR, one entry per CDR3 protein. This table has roughly 39,000 distinct CDR3 sequences, approximately 6.3% appearing once. The material sequenced was PBMCs, taken at surgery. These receptors were obtained from a female donor with early-stage non-small cell lung cancer. Each CDR3 is given without its conserved first and last residue. The order of the fields is CDR3 protein, CDR3 length, J gene, V gene.

CDR3aa: SARPETSRYYNEQF
len: 14
j_gene: TRBJ2-1
v_gene: TRBV20-1

CDR3aa: ASSLRGNTEAF
len: 11
j_gene: TRBJ1-1
v_gene: TRBV2

CDR3aa: ASRGGTKGTQY
len: 11
j_gene: TRBJ2-5
v_gene: TRBV6-2/TRBV6-3

CDR3aa: ASRDAAGAYEQY
len: 12
j_gene: TRBJ2-7
v_gene: TRBV10-2

CDR3aa: ASSSLAGGSTDTQY
len: 14
j_gene: TRBJ2-3
v_gene: TRBV2

CDR3aa: ASSPKTGLETQY
len: 12
j_gene: TRBJ2-5
v_gene: TRBV27

CDR3aa: ASSTPEVLMSTDTQY
len: 15
j_gene: TRBJ2-3
v_gene: TRBV12-3/TRBV12-4

CDR3aa: ASSREVTDTQY
len: 11
j_gene: TRBJ2-3
v_gene: TRBV11-2

CDR3aa: SAGTYTDTQY
len: 10
j_gene: TRBJ2-3
v_gene: TRBV20-1

CDR3aa: ASSRPGQTNQPQH
len: 13
j_gene: TRBJ1-5
v_gene: TRBV6-6

CDR3aa: SAKGQGADTQY
len: 11
j_gene: TRBJ2-3
v_gene: TRBV20-1

CDR3aa: VHRTTTDTQY
len: 10
j_gene: TRBJ2-3
v_gene: TRBV2

CDR3aa: ASSDPNQPQH
len: 10
j_gene: TRBJ1-5
v_gene: TRBV6-1

CDR3aa: ASSPEGVGTYEQY
len: 13
j_gene: TRBJ2-7
v_gene: TRBV5-1

CDR3aa: ASSPTGSNEKLF
len: 12
j_gene: TRBJ1-4
v_gene: TRBV12-3/TRBV12-4

CDR3aa: ATTPGTSEIGELF
len: 13
j_gene: TRBJ2-2
v_gene: TRBV10-3

CDR3aa: ASSPFRPDTQY
len: 11
j_gene: TRBJ2-3
v_gene: TRBV18

CDR3aa: SVEDPYPSSYNEQF
len: 14
j_gene: TRBJ2-1
v_gene: TRBV29-1

CDR3aa: ASSLVGTGYEQY
len: 12
j_gene: TRBJ2-7
v_gene: TRBV5-1

CDR3aa: ASSQGTTGWELF
len: 12
j_gene: TRBJ2-2
v_gene: TRBV3-1

CDR3aa: ASSSQGEDNYGYT
len: 13
j_gene: TRBJ1-2
v_gene: TRBV7-3

CDR3aa: ASSLLHGESNYGYT
len: 14
j_gene: TRBJ1-2
v_gene: TRBV11-2

CDR3aa: ASSDQGNTEAF
len: 11
j_gene: TRBJ1-1
v_gene: TRBV18

CDR3aa: ASTLSGGADTQY
len: 12
j_gene: TRBJ2-3
v_gene: TRBV6-5

CDR3aa: ASSLYAQGAGEQY
len: 13
j_gene: TRBJ2-7
v_gene: TRBV7-2

CDR3aa: ASSSTTGLTDTQY
len: 13
j_gene: TRBJ2-3
v_gene: TRBV5-1

CDR3aa: ASSGVNYGYT
len: 10
j_gene: TRBJ1-2
v_gene: TRBV4-1

CDR3aa: ASSPMDGGSNSPLH
len: 14
j_gene: TRBJ1-6
v_gene: TRBV4-2

CDR3aa: ASSFGRARDTQY
len: 12
j_gene: TRBJ2-3
v_gene: TRBV7-2

CDR3aa: ASSLARDNEQF
len: 11
j_gene: TRBJ2-1
v_gene: TRBV7-2

CDR3aa: ASSLGGNRNYGYT
len: 13
j_gene: TRBJ1-2
v_gene: TRBV5-1

CDR3aa: ASSLALMSGGSDTQY
len: 15
j_gene: TRBJ2-3
v_gene: TRBV5-1

CDR3aa: ATSDGGSAKNIQY
len: 13
j_gene: TRBJ2-4
v_gene: TRBV24-1

CDR3aa: ASSLAGGYNEQF
len: 12
j_gene: TRBJ2-1
v_gene: TRBV7-8

CDR3aa: ASSYSTGSHEQY
len: 12
j_gene: TRBJ2-7
v_gene: TRBV6-6

CDR3aa: SARPPGGFGSPLH
len: 13
j_gene: TRBJ1-6
v_gene: TRBV20-1

CDR3aa: ASSSGTALNTEAF
len: 13
j_gene: TRBJ1-1
v_gene: TRBV28

CDR3aa: ASSTRLRASYGYT
len: 13
j_gene: TRBJ1-2
v_gene: TRBV7-2

CDR3aa: ASSSTVLASTDTQY
len: 14
j_gene: TRBJ2-3
v_gene: TRBV5-1

CDR3aa: SATPEPGGINTEAF
len: 14
j_gene: TRBJ1-1
v_gene: TRBV20-1

CDR3aa: ASSLTQGANVLT
len: 12
j_gene: TRBJ2-6
v_gene: TRBV7-2

CDR3aa: SARKTGTSNYGYT
len: 13
j_gene: TRBJ1-2
v_gene: TRBV20-1

CDR3aa: ASSYSTDTQY
len: 10
j_gene: TRBJ2-3
v_gene: TRBV7-2

CDR3aa: ASFGSLISGGEKLF
len: 14
j_gene: TRBJ1-4
v_gene: TRBV23-1

CDR3aa: ASREGLEGIQY
len: 11
j_gene: TRBJ2-5
v_gene: TRBV4-2

CDR3aa: ASSQATSGDYNEQF
len: 14
j_gene: TRBJ2-1
v_gene: TRBV4-1

CDR3aa: ASNSMGVTSTDTQY
len: 14
j_gene: TRBJ2-3
v_gene: TRBV5-1

CDR3aa: ASSITNNEQF
len: 10
j_gene: TRBJ2-1
v_gene: TRBV2